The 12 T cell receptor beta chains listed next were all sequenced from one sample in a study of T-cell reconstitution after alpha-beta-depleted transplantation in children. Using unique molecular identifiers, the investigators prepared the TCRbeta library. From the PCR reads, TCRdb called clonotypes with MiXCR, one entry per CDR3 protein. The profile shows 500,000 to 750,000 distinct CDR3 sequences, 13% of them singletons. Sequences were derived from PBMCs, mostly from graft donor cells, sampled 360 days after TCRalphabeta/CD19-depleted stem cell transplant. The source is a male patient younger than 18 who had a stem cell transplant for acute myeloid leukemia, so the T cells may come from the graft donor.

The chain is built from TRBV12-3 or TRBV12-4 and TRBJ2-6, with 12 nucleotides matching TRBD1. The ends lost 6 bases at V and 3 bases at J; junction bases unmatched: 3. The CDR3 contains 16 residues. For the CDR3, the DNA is TGTGCCAGCAGCCGGGACAGGGGGCTTGGGGCCAACGTCCTGACTTTC. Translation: CASSRDRGLGANVLTF.

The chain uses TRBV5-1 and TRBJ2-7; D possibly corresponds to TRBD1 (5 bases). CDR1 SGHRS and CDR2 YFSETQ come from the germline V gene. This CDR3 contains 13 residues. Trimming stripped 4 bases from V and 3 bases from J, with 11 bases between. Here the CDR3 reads CASSPEGDYEQYF. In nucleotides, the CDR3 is TGCGCCAGCAGCCCCGAAGGGGACTACGAGCAGTACTTC.

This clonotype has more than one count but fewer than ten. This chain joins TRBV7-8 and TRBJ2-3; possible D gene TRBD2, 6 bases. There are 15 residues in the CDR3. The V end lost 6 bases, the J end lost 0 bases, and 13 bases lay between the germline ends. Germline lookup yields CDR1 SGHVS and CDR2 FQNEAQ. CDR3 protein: CASRRVLASTDTQYF. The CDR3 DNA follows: TGTGCCAGCAGGCGAGTCCTAGCGAGCACAGATACGCAGTATTTT.

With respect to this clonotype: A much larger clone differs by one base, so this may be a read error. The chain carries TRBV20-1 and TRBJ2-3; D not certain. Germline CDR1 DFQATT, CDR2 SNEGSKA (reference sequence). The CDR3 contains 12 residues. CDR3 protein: CIARASTDTQYF. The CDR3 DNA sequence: TGCATTGCTAGAGCTAGCACAGATACGCAGTATTTT.

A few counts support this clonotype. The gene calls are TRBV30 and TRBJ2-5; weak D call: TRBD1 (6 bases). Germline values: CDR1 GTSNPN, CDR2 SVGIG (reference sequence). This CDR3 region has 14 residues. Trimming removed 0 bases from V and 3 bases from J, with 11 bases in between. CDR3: CAWSVIPGEETQYF. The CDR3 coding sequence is TGTGCCTGGAGTGTTATTCCAGGGGAAGAGACCCAGTACTTC.

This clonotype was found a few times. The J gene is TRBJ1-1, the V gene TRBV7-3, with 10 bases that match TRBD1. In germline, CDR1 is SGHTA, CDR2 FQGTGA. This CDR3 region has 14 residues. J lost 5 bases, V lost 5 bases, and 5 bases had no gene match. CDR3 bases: TGTGCCAGCAGCGCCTGGGGACAGGGGACTGAAGCTTTCTTT. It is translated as CASSAWGQGTEAFF.

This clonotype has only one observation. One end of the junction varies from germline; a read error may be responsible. The chain's CDR3 is CASRLGVLSAETQYF. CDR3 coding DNA: TGTGCCAGCAGGTTGGGGGTCCTCAGCGCGGAGACCCAGTACTTC. V and J are TRBV5-5 and TRBJ2-5; D may correspond to TRBD1 or TRBD2 (5 bases each). Germline-derived CDR1 and CDR2 are SGHKS and YYEKEE (reference sequence). This CDR3 spans 15 amino acids.

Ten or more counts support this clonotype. The CDR3 region is CATSARGGGSNQPQHF. The CDR3 bases are TGTGCCACCAGTGCCCGAGGTGGGGGGTCCAATCAGCCCCAGCATTTT. The chain links TRBV24-1 to TRBJ1-5, with a possible D match to TRBD1 (5 bases). Per germline, CDR1 KGHDR and CDR2 SFDVKD. Trimming removed 5 bases at V and 3 bases at J, with 16 bases between. The CDR3 loop spans 16 amino acids.

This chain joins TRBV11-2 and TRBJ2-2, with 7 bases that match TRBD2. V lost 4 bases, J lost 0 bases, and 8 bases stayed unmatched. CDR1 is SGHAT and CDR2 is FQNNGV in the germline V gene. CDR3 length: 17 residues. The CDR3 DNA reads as TGTGCCAGCAGCTCGGACGTCCTAGCGGCGAACACCGGGGAGCTGTTTTTT. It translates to CASSSDVLAANTGELFF.

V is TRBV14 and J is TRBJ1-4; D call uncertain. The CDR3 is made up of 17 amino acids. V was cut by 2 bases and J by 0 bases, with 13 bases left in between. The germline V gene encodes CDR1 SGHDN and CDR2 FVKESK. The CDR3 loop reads CASSQQVSRATNEKLFF. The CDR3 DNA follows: TGTGCCAGCAGCCAACAGGTCTCACGTGCAACTAATGAAAAACTGTTTTTT.

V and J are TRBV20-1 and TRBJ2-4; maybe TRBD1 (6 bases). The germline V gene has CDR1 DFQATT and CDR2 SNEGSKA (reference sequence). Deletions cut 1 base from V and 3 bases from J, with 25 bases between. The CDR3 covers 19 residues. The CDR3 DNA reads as TGCAGTGCTAGAGGGGGACAAGGAAGATACTATAGCAGCAAAAACATTCAGTACTTC. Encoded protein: CSARGGQGRYYSSKNIQYF.

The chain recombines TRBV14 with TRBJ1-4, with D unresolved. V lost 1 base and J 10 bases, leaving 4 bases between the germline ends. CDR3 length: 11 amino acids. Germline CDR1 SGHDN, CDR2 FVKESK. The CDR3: CASSQGLKLFF. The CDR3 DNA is TGTGCCAGCAGCCAAGGACTAAAACTGTTTTTT.